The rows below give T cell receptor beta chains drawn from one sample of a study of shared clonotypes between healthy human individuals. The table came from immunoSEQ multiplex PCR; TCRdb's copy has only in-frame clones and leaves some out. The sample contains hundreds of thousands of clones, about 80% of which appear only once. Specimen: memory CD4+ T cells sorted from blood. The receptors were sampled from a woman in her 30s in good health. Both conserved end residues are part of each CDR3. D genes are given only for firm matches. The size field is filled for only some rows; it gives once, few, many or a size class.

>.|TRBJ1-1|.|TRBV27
TGTGCCAGCAGGGGGCAGGGAATTAGGGCCACTGAAGCTTTCTTT
CASRGQGIRATEAFF
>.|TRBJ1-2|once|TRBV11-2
TGTGCCAGCAGCCCGCGGACGGCCGATGGCTACACCTTC
CASSPRTADGYTF
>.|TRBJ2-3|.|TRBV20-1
TGCAGTGCTAGCTCAGATACGCAGTATTTT
CSASSDTQYF
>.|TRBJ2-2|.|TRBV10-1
TGCGCCAGCAGTGTCGTTCAGGCCGGCGGGGAGCTGTTTTTT
CASSVVQAGGELFF
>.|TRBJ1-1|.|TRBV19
TGTGCCAGTAGTCCCCGGGACCGACTCATGAACACTGAAGCTTTCTTT
CASSPRDRLMNTEAFF
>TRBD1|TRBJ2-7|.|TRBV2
TGTGCCAGCTGGGACCGGGACAGGGTCTACGAGCAGTACTTC
CASWDRDRVYEQYF
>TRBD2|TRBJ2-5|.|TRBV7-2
TGTGCCAGCAGCGCCCAGTCGGCTAGCGGGAGTTTCCAGTACTTC
CASSAQSASGSFQYF
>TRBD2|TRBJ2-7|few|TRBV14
TGTGCCAGCAGCGAAAAAGCGGGATATCGAAGCGAGCAGTACTTC
CASSEKAGYRSEQYF
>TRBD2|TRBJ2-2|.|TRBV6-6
TGTGCCAGCAGTTACGCAAGCGGGGACACCGGGGAGCTGTTTTTT
CASSYASGDTGELFF
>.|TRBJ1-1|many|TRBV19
TGTGCCAGTAGTATAGTCCCCAGGTCCACTGAAGCTTTCTTT
CASSIVPRSTEAFF
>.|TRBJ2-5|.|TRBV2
TGTGCCAGCAGTGCACCGTGGGAGACCCAGTACTTC
CASSAPWETQYF
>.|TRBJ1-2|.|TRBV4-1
TGCGCCAGCAGCCAAGCAAGCGGGGCTGGGGTTGGCTACACCTTC
CASSQASGAGVGYTF
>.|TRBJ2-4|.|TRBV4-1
TGCGCCAGCAGCCAAGGTCCAGGGAAGAGGATCGGGAACATTCAGTACTTC
CASSQGPGKRIGNIQYF
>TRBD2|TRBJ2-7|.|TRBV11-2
TGTGCCAGCAGCTTAGCCGGAGGCCTCGGGACTAGCGGGTCCTACGAGCAGTACTTC
CASSLAGGLGTSGSYEQYF
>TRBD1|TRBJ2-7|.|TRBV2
TGTGCCAGTGTAGGGACAGGGGACTCCTACGAGCAGTACTTC
CASVGTGDSYEQYF
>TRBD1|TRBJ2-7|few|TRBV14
TGTGCCAGCAGCCTTCAACACGGACAGGGGCAGTACTTC
CASSLQHGQGQYF
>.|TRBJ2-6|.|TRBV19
TGTGCCAGTAGTATAAAGGGGGATGGGGCCAACGTCCTGACTTTC
CASSIKGDGANVLTF
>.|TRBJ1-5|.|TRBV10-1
TGCGCCAGCAGTGGCCCACAGGATGATGAGCAGCCCCAGCATTTT
CASSGPQDDEQPQHF
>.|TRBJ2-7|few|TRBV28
TGTGCCAGCAGCCGAGGGACCTCCTACGAGCAGTACTTC
CASSRGTSYEQYF
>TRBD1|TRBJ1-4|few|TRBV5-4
TGTGCCAGCAGCTTGGGGGGACAGGGTAATGAAAAACTGTTTTTT
CASSLGGQGNEKLFF
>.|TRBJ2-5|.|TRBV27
TGTGCCAGCAGTCATCAAGAGACCCAGTACTTC
CASSHQETQYF
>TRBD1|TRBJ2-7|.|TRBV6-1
TGTGCCAGCAGTGAACCGGGACAGGGGGCCTACGAGCAGTACTTC
CASSEPGQGAYEQYF
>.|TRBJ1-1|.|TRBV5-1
TGCGCCAGCAGCCTTACCACGGGGGTGAACACTGAAGCTTTCTTT
CASSLTTGVNTEAFF
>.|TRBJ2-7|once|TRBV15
TGTGCCACCAGCAGAGATGATTACGAGCAGTACTTC
CATSRDDYEQYF
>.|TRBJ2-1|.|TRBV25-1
TGTGCCAGCGTAGGGGGCGGGATCAGCCATGAGCAGTTCTTC
CASVGGGISHEQFF
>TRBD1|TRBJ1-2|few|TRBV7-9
TGTGCCAGCAGTTCACAAACCCTAGGGGGCGTATATGGCTACACCTTC
CASSSQTLGGVYGYTF
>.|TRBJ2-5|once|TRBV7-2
TGTGCCAGCAGCTTAGCACGGGAGACCCAGTACTTC
CASSLARETQYF
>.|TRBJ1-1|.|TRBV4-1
TGCGCCAGCAGCCCGACCGAAGCCACTGAAGCTTTCTTT
CASSPTEATEAFF
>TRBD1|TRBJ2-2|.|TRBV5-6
TGTGCCAGCAGCTTGGAGGGACAGGAGGCCGGGGAGCTGTTTTTT
CASSLEGQEAGELFF
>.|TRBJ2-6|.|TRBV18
TGTGCCAGCTCGCTGGACCGCAGGTCTGGGGCCAACGTCCTGACTTTC
CASSLDRRSGANVLTF
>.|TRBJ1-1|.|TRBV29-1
TGCAGCGTTGGGGGGACTACCCCGAACACTGAAGCTTTCTTT
CSVGGTTPNTEAFF
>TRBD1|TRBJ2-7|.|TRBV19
TGTGCCAGTAGCATGACAGGGGGATCCTACGAGCAGTACTTC
CASSMTGGSYEQYF
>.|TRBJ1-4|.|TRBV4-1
TGCGCCAGCAGCCAATTTTCGGGGGAAAAACTGTTTTTT
CASSQFSGEKLFF
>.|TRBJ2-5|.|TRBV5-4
TGTGCCAGCAGCTTTGGGGGAAAGGTTATCCAAGAGACCCAGTACTTC
CASSFGGKVIQETQYF
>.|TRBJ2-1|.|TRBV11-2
TGTGCCAGCAGCTTAGCGCGGGCCGGAGTCGGAGAGCAGTTCTTC
CASSLARAGVGEQFF
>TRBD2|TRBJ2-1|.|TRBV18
TGTGCCAGCTCACCGGGGCGGGGGGTTACCTACAATGAGCAGTTCTTC
CASSPGRGVTYNEQFF
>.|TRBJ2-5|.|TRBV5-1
TGCGCCAGCAGCTCATACTCGGGAGAGGCAGAGACCCAGTACTTC
CASSSYSGEAETQYF
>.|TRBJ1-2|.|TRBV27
TGTGCCAGCAGTCCTCGGGGACGGTTCTATGGCTACACCTTC
CASSPRGRFYGYTF
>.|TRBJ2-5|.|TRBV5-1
TGCGCCAGCAGCTTGGATCCGGCAGGGCGACAAGAGACCCAGTACTTC
CASSLDPAGRQETQYF
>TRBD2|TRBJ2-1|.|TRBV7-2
TGTGCCAGCAGCACCGCTAGCGGGAGTTCGTACAATGAGCAGTTCTTC
CASSTASGSSYNEQFF